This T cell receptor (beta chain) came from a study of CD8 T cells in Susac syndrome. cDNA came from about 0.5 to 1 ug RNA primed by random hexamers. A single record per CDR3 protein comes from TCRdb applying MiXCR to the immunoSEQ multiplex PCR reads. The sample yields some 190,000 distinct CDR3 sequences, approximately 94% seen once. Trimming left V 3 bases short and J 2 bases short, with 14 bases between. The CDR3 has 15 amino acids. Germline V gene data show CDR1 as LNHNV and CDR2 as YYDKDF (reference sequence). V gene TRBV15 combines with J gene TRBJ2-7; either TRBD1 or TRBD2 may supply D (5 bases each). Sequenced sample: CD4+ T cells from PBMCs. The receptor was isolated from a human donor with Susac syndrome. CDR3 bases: TGTGCCACCAGCAGGGGACCCCTGGATGCCTACGAGCAGTACTTC. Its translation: CATSRGPLDAYEQYF.